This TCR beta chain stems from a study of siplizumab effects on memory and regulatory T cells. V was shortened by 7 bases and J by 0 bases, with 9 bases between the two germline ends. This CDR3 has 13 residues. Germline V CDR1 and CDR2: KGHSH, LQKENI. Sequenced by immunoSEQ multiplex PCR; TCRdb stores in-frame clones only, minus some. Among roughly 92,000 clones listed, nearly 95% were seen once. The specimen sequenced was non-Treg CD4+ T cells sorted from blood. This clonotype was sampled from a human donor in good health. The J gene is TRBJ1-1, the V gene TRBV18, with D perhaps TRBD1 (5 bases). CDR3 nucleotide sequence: TGTGCCAGCTTCCAGGGCATGAACACTGAAGCTTTCTTT. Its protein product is CASFQGMNTEAFF.